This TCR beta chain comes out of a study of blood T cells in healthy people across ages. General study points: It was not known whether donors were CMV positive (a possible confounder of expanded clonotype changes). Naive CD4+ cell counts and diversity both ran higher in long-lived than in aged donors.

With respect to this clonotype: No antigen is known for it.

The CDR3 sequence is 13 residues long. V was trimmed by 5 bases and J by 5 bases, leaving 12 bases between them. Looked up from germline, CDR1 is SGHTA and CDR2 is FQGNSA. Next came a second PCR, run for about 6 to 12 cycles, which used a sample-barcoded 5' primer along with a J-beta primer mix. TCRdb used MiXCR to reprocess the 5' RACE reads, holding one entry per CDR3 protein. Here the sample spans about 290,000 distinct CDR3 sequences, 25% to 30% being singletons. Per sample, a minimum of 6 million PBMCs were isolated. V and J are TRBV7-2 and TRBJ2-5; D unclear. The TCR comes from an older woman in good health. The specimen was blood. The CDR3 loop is CASSPGARETQYF. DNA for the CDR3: TGTGCCAGCAGCCCCGGAGCACGCGAGACCCAGTACTTC. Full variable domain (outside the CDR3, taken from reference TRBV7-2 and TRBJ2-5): GAGVSQSPSNKVTEKGKDVELRCDPISGHTALYWYRQSLGQGLEFLIYFQGNSAPDKSGLPSDRFSAERTGGSVSTLTIQRTQQEDSAVYLCASSPGARETQYFGPGTRLLVL.